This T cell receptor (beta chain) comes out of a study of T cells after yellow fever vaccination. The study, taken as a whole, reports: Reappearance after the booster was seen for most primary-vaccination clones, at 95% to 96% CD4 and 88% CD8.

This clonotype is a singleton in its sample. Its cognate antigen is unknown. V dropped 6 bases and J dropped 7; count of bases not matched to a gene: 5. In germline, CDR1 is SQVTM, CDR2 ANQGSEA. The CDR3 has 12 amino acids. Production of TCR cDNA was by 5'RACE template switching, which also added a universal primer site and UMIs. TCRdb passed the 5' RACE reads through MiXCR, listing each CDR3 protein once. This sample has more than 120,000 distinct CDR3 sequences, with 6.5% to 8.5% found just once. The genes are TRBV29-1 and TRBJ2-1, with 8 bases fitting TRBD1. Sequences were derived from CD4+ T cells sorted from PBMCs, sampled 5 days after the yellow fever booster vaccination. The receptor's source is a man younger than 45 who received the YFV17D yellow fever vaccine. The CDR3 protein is CSVGQGGNEQFF. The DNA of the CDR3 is TGCAGCGTAGGACAGGGCGGGAATGAGCAGTTCTTC.